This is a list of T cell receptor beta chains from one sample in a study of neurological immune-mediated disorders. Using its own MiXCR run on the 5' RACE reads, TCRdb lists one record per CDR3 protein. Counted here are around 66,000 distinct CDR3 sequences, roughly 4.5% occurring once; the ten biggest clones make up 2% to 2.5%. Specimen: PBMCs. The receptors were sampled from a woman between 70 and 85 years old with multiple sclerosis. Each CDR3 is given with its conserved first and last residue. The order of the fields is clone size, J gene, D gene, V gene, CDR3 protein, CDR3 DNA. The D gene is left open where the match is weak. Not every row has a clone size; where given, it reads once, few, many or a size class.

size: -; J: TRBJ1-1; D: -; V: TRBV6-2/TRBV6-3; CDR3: CATSQGAEAFF; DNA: TGTGCCACCTCACAGGGAGCTGAAGCTTTCTTT
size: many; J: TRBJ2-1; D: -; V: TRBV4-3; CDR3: CASSQDGGGIYNEQFF; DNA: TGCGCCAGCAGCCAAGATGGAGGAGGGATCTACAATGAGCAGTTCTTC
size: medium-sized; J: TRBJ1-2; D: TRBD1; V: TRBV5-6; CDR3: CASSLPGQIESNYGYTF; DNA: TGTGCCAGCAGCTTACCGGGACAGATCGAGTCTAACTATGGCTACACCTTC
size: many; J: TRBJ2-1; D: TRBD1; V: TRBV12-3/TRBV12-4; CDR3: CASTQQVGTAYNEQFF; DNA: TGTGCCAGCACCCAACAAGTAGGGACAGCCTACAATGAGCAGTTCTTC
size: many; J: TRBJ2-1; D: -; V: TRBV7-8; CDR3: CASTRTGRVGNEQFF; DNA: TGTGCCAGCACCCGGACAGGGAGGGTTGGGAATGAGCAGTTCTTC
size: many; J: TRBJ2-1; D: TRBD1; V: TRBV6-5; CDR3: CASRSRQGANEQFF; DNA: TGTGCCAGCAGAAGTAGACAGGGGGCGAATGAGCAGTTCTTC
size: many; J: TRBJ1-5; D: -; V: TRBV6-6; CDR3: CASVEGEIKGQPQHF; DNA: TGTGCCAGCGTGGAGGGCGAAATTAAGGGTCAGCCCCAGCATTTT
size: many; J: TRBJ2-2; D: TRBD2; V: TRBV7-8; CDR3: CASSPTSSPGELFF; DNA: TGTGCCAGCAGCCCGACTAGCTCTCCCGGGGAGCTGTTTTTT
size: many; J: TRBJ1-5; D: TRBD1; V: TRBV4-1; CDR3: CASSRDREMRQPQHF; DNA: TGCGCCAGCAGCCGGGACAGGGAGATGCGTCAGCCCCAGCATTTT
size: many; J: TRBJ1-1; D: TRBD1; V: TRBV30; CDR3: CARTGYMNTEAFF; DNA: TGTGCTCGGACAGGGTATATGAACACTGAAGCTTTCTTT
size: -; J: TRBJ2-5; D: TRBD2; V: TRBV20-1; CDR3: CSASRLAGGLGETQYF; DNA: TGCAGTGCTAGTCGACTAGCGGGAGGGCTAGGAGAGACCCAGTACTTC
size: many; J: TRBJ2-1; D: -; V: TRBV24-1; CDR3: CATSSWGDGLDEQFF; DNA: TGTGCCACCAGCTCGTGGGGAGACGGTTTGGATGAGCAGTTCTTC
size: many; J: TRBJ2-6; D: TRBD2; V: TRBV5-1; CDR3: CASSFSSGLSSGANVLTF; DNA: TGCGCCAGCAGCTTTTCTAGCGGACTTAGCTCTGGGGCCAACGTCCTGACTTTC
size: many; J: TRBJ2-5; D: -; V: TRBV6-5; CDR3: CASTGEAQYF; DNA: TGTGCCAGCACCGGAGAGGCCCAGTACTTC
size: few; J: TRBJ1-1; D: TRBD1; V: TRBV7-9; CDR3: CASSLGSGGLATEAFF; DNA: TGTGCCAGCAGCTTAGGGTCAGGGGGCCTGGCCACTGAAGCTTTCTTT
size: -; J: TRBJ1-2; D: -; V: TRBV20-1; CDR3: CSAREGYGYTF; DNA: TGCAGTGCTAGAGAGGGGTATGGCTACACCTTC
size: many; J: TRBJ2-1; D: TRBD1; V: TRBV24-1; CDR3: CATSLQGWNEQFF; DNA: TGTGCCACCAGCTTACAGGGGTGGAATGAGCAGTTCTTC
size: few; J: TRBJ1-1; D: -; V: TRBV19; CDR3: CASTDNRDTEAFF; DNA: TGTGCCAGTACGGATAACAGGGATACTGAAGCTTTCTTT
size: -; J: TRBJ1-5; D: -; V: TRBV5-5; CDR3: CASSLVQSQPQHF; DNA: TGTGCCAGCAGCTTGGTTCAATCCCAGCCCCAGCATTTT
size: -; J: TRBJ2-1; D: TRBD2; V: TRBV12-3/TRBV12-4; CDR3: CASSLSLTTSVVYNEQFF; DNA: TGTGCCAGCAGTTTAAGCCTTACTACTAGCGTAGTATACAATGAGCAGTTCTTC
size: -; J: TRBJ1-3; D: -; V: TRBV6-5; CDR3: CASSYYGPPSSGKNIYF; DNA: TGTGCCAGCAGTTACTACGGACCGCCGAGCTCTGGAAAAAACATATATTTT
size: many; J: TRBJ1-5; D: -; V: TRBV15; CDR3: CATSRDREQPQHF; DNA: TGTGCCACCAGCAGAGATCGGGAACAGCCCCAGCATTTT
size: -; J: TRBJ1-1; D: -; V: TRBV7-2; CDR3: CASSEGVRTEAFF; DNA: TGTGCCAGCAGCGAGGGGGTCCGGACTGAAGCTTTCTTT
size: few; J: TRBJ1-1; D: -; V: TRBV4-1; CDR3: CASSLVGTEAFF; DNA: TGCGCCAGCAGCCTAGTGGGCACTGAAGCTTTCTTT
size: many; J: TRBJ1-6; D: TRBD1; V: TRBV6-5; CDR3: CASRTGERYSPLHF; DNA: TGTGCCAGCAGAACAGGGGAGAGGTATTCACCCCTCCACTTT
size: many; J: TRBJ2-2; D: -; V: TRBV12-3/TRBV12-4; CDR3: CASSQGRAHGELFF; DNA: TGTGCCAGCAGCCAGGGCAGGGCCCACGGGGAGCTGTTTTTT
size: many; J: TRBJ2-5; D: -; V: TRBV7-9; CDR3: CASRADSQETQYF; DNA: TGTGCCAGCAGGGCAGACTCCCAAGAGACCCAGTACTTC
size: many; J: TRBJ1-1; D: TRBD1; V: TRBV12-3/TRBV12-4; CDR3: CASSLGRDRGPFF; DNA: TGTGCCAGCAGTTTAGGGAGGGACAGGGGTCCTTTCTTT
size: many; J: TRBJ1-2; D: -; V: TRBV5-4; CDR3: CASSLEGGDYGYTF; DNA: TGTGCCAGCAGCTTGGAGGGGGGTGACTATGGCTACACCTTC
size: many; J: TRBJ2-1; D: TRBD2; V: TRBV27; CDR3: CASMGGRTEEQFF; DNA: TGTGCCAGCATGGGCGGGAGGACCGAGGAGCAGTTCTTC
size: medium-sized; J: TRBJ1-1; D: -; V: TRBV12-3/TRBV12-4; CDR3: CASSLAWGGTEAFF; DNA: TGTGCCAGCAGTTTAGCCTGGGGAGGCACTGAAGCTTTCTTT
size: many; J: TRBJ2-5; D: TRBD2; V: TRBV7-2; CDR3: CASRLAGGGRETQYF; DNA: TGTGCCAGCAGGCTAGCGGGAGGGGGTAGGGAGACCCAGTACTTC
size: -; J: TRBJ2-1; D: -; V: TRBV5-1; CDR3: CASSLVRDEQFF; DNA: TGCGCCAGCAGCTTGGTGCGGGATGAGCAGTTCTTC
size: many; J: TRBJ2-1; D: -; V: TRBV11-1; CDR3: CASSRDRVLEQFF; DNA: TGTGCCAGCAGCCGCGATCGGGTCCTAGAGCAGTTCTTC
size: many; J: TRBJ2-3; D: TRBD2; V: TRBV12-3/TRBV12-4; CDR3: CASRASGSPDTQYF; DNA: TGTGCCAGCAGGGCTAGCGGGAGCCCTGATACGCAGTATTTT
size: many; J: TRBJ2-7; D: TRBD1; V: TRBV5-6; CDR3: CASSPGQAKAYEQYF; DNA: TGTGCCAGCAGCCCAGGACAGGCTAAAGCCTACGAGCAGTACTTC
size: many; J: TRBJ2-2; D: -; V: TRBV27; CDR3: CASASTNTGELFF; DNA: TGTGCCAGCGCAAGTACCAACACCGGGGAGCTGTTTTTT
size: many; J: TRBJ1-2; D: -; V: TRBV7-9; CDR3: CASSLDRGPLNYGYTF; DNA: TGTGCCAGCAGCTTGGACCGGGGCCCCCTTAACTATGGCTACACCTTC
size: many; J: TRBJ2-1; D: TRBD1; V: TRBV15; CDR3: CATSRGVGTGSHNEQFF; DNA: TGTGCCACCAGCAGGGGGGTCGGGACAGGGTCCCACAATGAGCAGTTCTTC
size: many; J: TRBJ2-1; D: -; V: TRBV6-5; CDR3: CASSADYRTNNEQFF; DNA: TGTGCCAGCAGTGCGGACTACAGGACTAACAATGAGCAGTTCTTC
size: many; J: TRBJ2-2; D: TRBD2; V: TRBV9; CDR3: CASSPTSGINTGELFF; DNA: TGTGCCAGCAGCCCCACTAGCGGGATCAACACCGGGGAGCTGTTTTTT
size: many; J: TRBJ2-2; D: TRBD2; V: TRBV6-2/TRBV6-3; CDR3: CASSYGTSGSPTGELFF; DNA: TGTGCCAGCAGTTACGGGACTAGCGGGAGTCCCACCGGGGAGCTGTTTTTT
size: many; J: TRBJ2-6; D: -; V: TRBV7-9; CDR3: CASSQTGSGANVLTF; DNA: TGTGCCAGCAGCCAAACGGGCTCTGGGGCCAACGTCCTGACTTTC
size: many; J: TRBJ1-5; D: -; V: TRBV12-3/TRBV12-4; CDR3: CASSLALGAQPQHF; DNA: TGTGCCAGCAGTTTAGCGCTTGGGGCCCAGCCCCAGCATTTT
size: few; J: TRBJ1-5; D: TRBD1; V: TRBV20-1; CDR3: CSAREDRAPQPQHF; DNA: TGCAGTGCTAGAGAGGACAGGGCCCCTCAGCCCCAGCATTTT